The 2 T cell receptor beta chains listed next were all sequenced from one sample in a study of identical twins. Using its own MiXCR run on the 5' RACE reads, TCRdb lists one record per CDR3 protein. This table has about 520,000 distinct CDR3 sequences, approximately 22% appearing once. In addition, the sample was reused for a study of T cells expressing NK-cell markers.

The specimen was CD4+ T cells sorted from blood. These receptors were taken from a woman between 18 and 29 years old in good health.

This clonotype turned up a few times. The chain has TRBV5-1 and TRBJ1-2; D gene unclear. Trimming left V 0 bases short and J 4 bases short, with 10 bases between. CDR1 and CDR2 from the germline V gene are SGHRS and YFSETQ. The CDR3 has 14 residues. DNA of the CDR3: TGCGCCAGCAGCTTGGATCGGTCACGCTATGGCTACACCTTC. Protein: CASSLDRSRYGYTF. The complete variable domain, with remaining parts taken from reference TRBV5-1 and TRBJ1-2, reads KAGVTQTPRYLIKTRGQQVTLSCSPISGHRSVSWYQQTPGQGLQFLFEYFSETQRNKGNFPGRFSGRQFSNSRSEMNVSTLELGDSALYLCASSLDRSRYGYTFGSGTRLTVV.

This chain connects TRBV6-2 or TRBV6-3 to TRBJ2-7; TRBD2 aligns across 7 bases. Germline CDR1 MNHEY, CDR2 SVGEGT. The V segment lost 7 bases and the J segment 6 bases; nucleotides outside the gene matches: 9. The CDR3 is 13 amino acids. Here the CDR3 reads CASNLRGVSEQYF. For the CDR3, the DNA is TGTGCCAGCAACCTCCGGGGGGTCTCCGAGCAGTACTTC.